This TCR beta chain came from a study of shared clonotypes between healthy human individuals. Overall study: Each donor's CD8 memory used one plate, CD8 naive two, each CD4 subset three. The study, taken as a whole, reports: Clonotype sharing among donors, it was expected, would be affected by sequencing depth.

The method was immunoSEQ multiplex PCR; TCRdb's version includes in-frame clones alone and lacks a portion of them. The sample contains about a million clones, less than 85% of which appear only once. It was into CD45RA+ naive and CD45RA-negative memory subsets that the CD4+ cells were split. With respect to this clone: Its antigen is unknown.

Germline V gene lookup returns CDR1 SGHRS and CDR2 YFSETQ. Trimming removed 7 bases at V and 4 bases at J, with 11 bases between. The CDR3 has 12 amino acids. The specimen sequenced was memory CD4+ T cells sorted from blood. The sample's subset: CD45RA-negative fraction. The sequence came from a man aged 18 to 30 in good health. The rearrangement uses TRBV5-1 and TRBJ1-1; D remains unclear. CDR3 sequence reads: CASGGSGTEAFF. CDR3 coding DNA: TGCGCCAGCGGTGGGTCGGGCACTGAAGCTTTCTTT. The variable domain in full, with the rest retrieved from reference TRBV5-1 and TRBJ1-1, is KAGVTQTPRYLIKTRGQQVTLSCSPISGHRSVSWYQQTPGQGLQFLFEYFSETQRNKGNFPGRFSGRQFSNSRSEMNVSTLELGDSALYLCASGGSGTEAFFGQGTRLTVV.